This is a list of T cell receptor beta chains from one sample in a study of vaccination and CD4 T cells after COVID-19. No antigen has been assigned to these receptors. TCRdb re-analysed the PCR reads in MiXCR, keeping a single row per CDR3 protein. The sample lists 20,000 to 25,000 distinct CDR3 sequences, 35% to 40% seen once, with about 5% in the top ten. Sequenced here: CD4+ T cells from blood, cultured in vitro, sampled before SARS-CoV-2 vaccination. The receptors originated from a human donor who had recovered from COVID-19. Both conserved end residues are part of each CDR3. D genes are given only for firm matches. Rows give clone size only sometimes, using once, few, many, or a class for an expanded clone.

j_call d_call v_call clone_size cdr3_aa cdr3_nt
TRBJ2-1 TRBD2 TRBV7-8 . CASSLRGLNNEQFF TGTGCCAGCAGCTTACGGGGACTAAACAATGAGCAGTTCTTC
TRBJ1-1 . TRBV10-3 . CAISESDTWGAFF TGTGCCATCAGTGAGTCGGACACATGGGGAGCTTTCTTT
TRBJ2-7 . TRBV20-1 few CSASGTGYEQYF TGCAGTGCTAGCGGTACTGGCTACGAGCAGTACTTC
TRBJ2-1 . TRBV7-3 few CASSLMGNEQFF TGTGCCAGCAGCTTAATGGGTAATGAGCAGTTCTTC
TRBJ2-4 . TRBV2 . CASRDPFNENIQYF TGTGCCAGCAGGGATCCGTTCAACGAAAACATTCAGTACTTC
TRBJ2-3 . TRBV7-9 . CASSLDGIWAPDTQYF TGTGCCAGCAGCTTAGACGGGATCTGGGCTCCAGATACGCAGTATTTT
TRBJ1-1 . TRBV7-6 . CASSPESRPTEAFF TGTGCCAGCAGCCCAGAATCTCGGCCCACTGAAGCTTTCTTT
TRBJ1-2 . TRBV21-1 . CAGRHGRVGYTF TGTGCCGGCAGACACGGACGTGTGGGCTACACCTTC
TRBJ2-1 . TRBV7-2 . CASSLGAAQFF TGTGCCAGCAGCTTAGGGGCGGCTCAGTTCTTC
TRBJ2-7 . TRBV5-4 . CASSRNGKGKSYEQYF TGTGCCAGCAGCCGGAATGGGAAGGGAAAATCCTACGAGCAGTACTTC
TRBJ2-5 . TRBV7-9 . CASSWGQGLVETQYF TGTGCCAGCAGCTGGGGCCAGGGATTGGTGGAGACCCAGTACTTC
TRBJ2-6 TRBD1 TRBV5-4 . CASSSPGQGLSGANVLTF TGTGCCAGCAGCTCGCCGGGACAGGGACTTTCTGGGGCCAACGTCCTGACTTTC